This T cell receptor (beta chain) was found in a study of T-cell reconstitution after alpha-beta-depleted transplantation in children. Study results and caveats: At around two months after transplant, the alpha-beta T cells were reportedly derived from several hundred expanded clones that came from non-depleted graft cells.

CDR3 length: 20 amino acids. Concerning this clonotype itself: Its antigen is not identified.

Researchers prepared the TCRbeta library using unique molecular identifiers, the study reports. TCRdb fed the PCR reads into MiXCR, producing one record per CDR3 protein. This table holds about 500,000 distinct CDR3 sequences, over 10% found once. The chain uses TRBV21-1 and TRBJ2-2; TRBD1, the table's D call, was not compared with the DNA. TRBV21-1 is a known pseudogene. The specimen was PBMCs, mostly from graft donor cells, collected 180 days after TCRalphabeta/CD19-depleted stem cell transplant. This clonotype was sampled from a female patient aged 2-10 years who had a stem cell transplant for aplastic anemia, so the T cells may come from the graft donor. CDR3 loop: CASSKAKGQGAFRNTGELFF. CDR3 in DNA: TGTGCCAGCAGCAAAGCGAAGGGGCAGGGGGCCTTTCGGAACACCGGGGAGCTGTTTTTT.